This T cell receptor (beta chain) was found in a study of glioma-infiltrating T cells. V was trimmed by 2 bases and J by 5 bases, leaving 12 bases between them. This CDR3 has 14 amino acids. Per germline, CDR1 MGHRA and CDR2 YSYEKL. The iRepertoire nested amplicon-rescue multiplex PCR amplified TCR alpha and beta CDR3s from RNA. One-step reverse transcription and amplification started from approximately 100-400 ng of tissue mRNA or PBMC total RNA. TCRdb reprocessed the multiplex PCR reads with MiXCR, giving one entry per CDR3 protein. This sample yields fewer than 55,000 distinct CDR3 sequences, of which more than 20% are seen a single time; around 6.3% belongs to the top ten. The table lists this clonotype with a count of one.

The V gene is TRBV4-1, the J gene TRBJ1-1; D is unclear. The sample comprised glioma tissue, nonneoplastic brain tissue, or PBMCs (not recorded which). The TCR was taken from a human donor with low-grade glioma or glioblastoma, undergoing nonglioma brain surgery, or in good health (not recorded which). The CDR3 DNA sequence: TGCGCCAGCAGCCAATGGGGAACAGAGACTGAAGCTTTCTTT. It encodes CASSQWGTETEAFF.